The present T cell receptor (beta chain) was sequenced within a study of Graves' ophthalmopathy and Graves' hyperthyroidism. RNA transcripts yielded amplified TCR beta CDR3 regions. First-round RT-PCR relied on HTBI primers, and a second-round multiplex PCR came next. TCRdb re-derived calls from the multiplex PCR reads in MiXCR, one entry per CDR3 protein. This sample has under 800,000 distinct CDR3 sequences, with about a fifth found just once. V lost 3 bases to trimming and J lost 4 bases, with 12 bases between them. CDR3 length: 14 amino acids. Germline CDR1 is SGHNT and CDR2 is YENEEA. This clonotype was detected only a few times.

The sequence was obtained from a woman under 30 with stable Graves' hyperthyroidism. Some clones in this sample may be carry-over from other donors' samples. Source material: peripheral blood. The J gene is TRBJ1-1, the V gene TRBV11-3, with D possibly being TRBD1 (6 bases). DNA for the CDR3: TGTGCCAGCAGCTTTGAGGGGGATGTCACTGAAGCTTTCTTT. Residues: CASSFEGDVTEAFF.